This T cell receptor (beta chain) came from a study of blood T cell repertoires in COVID-19. Trimming took off 0 bases at V and 10 bases at J, with 11 bases between the two ends. Germline CDR1 and CDR2: SGDLS and YYNGEE. The CDR3 loop spans 14 amino acids. Authors' analysis steps: By means of reference gene primer amplification, nucleated cell counts were estimated. Profiling relied on immunoSEQ multiplex PCR, and the TCRdb table lists in-frame clones only, not all of them. V, J and clone size are taken as reported in that table, and D and trimming were inferred from the DNA itself. The sample gives 270,000 or so clones, less than 85% of which show up once; roughly 3.1% is in the top ten.

This sequence joins TRBV9 and TRBJ1-6; D gene uncertain. The sample comprised peripheral blood. The clonotype was recovered from a woman under 30 with acute or convalescent COVID-19. The CDR3 DNA reads as TGTGCCAGCAGCGTAGCGGGGTTGGAGTCACCCCTCCACTTT. It specifies CASSVAGLESPLHF. The whole variable domain, filled in from reference TRBV9 and TRBJ1-6, reads DSGVTQTPKHLITATGQRVTLRCSPRSGDLSVYWYQQSLDQGLQFLIQYYNGEERAKGNILERFSAQQFPDLHSELNLSSLELGDSALYFCASSVAGLESPLHFGNGTRLTVT.